Sequencing of this T cell receptor (beta chain) was carried out in a study of blood T cell repertoires in COVID-19. Using immunoSEQ multiplex PCR, the repertoire was profiled, and TCRdb retains in-frame clones only, with some absent. The table shows roughly 200,000 clones, with about 88% occurring only once. From germline, CDR1 is SGHDT and CDR2 YYEEEE. With 3 bases clipped from V and 5 bases from J, the junction kept 3 bases outside the gene matches. The CDR3 contains 14 residues. The V call is TRBV5-6, the J call TRBJ2-3; 10 positions match TRBD1. The receptor's source is a woman aged 40-49 years in a cohort exposed to, infected with or recovered from COVID-19 (not recorded which). The sample was PBMCs or T cells enriched from blood (not recorded which). The CDR3 nucleotides are TGTGCCAGCAGCTCCGGACAGGGGGTAGATACGCAGTATTTT. Translating gives CASSSGQGVDTQYF.